Included here is one TCR beta chain sequence, with context. Its antigen remains unknown. These data come from a study of neoadjuvant anti-PD-1 for oral cavity cancer. Study outcomes and limitations: PBMC Gini-index clonality exceeded responders' in non-responders post-nivolumab.

The CDR3 is 14 residues long. V lost 2 bases, J lost 5 bases, and 2 bases stayed unmatched. Per the germline V gene, CDR1 is SNHLY and CDR2 is FYNNEI. Profiled with immunoSEQ multiplex PCR; TCRdb holds only in-frame clones, not every one. This table has roughly 14,000 clones, 60% to 70% appearing once. PBMCs were not maintained or expanded in culture before analysis. The sample was PBMCs, taken before nivolumab (anti-PD-1) treatment. The TCR sequence derives from a person aged 35-80 years with oral cavity squamous cell carcinoma. The genes are TRBV2 and TRBJ2-1; 8 bases agree with TRBD1. This CDR3 reads CASSETGGNNEQFF. CDR3 coding DNA: TGTGCCAGCAGTGAAACAGGGGGGAACAATGAGCAGTTCTTC.